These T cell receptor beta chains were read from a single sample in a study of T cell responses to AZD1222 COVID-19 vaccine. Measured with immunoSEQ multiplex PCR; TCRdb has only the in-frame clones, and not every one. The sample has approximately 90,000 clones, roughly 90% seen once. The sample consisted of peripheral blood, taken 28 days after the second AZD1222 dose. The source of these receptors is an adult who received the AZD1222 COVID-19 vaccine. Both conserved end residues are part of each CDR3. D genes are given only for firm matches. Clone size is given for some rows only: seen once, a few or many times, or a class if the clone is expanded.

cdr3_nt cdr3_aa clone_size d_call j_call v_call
TGCGCCAGCAGCCAGGACAGTATAGGTGATATATTCGGCTACACCTTC CASSQDSIGDIFGYTF . . TRBJ1-2 TRBV5-1
TGTGCCAGCTCACCACCAGGGGCGGTGAATTCACCCCTCCACTTT CASSPPGAVNSPLHF once . TRBJ1-6 TRBV18
TGTGCCAGCAGCCTACGGGGGCGGGTAAATGAGCAGTTCTTC CASSLRGRVNEQFF . . TRBJ2-1 TRBV11-2
TGTGCCAGCAGCCAGATATATCGGGGGCCCCAAGAGACCCAGTACTTC CASSQIYRGPQETQYF . . TRBJ2-5 TRBV7-9
TGTGCCAGCAGCCCCTATCGGACAGGCCTTAACACTGAAGCTTTCTTT CASSPYRTGLNTEAFF . TRBD1 TRBJ1-1 TRBV11-2
TGTGCCAGCAAAAGGGGGCTGTACACAGATACGCAGTATTTT CASKRGLYTDTQYF . TRBD1 TRBJ2-3 TRBV2
TGTGCCACCAGCGAGGAGCGGGGGTATACGCAGTATTTT CATSEERGYTQYF . TRBD2 TRBJ2-3 TRBV15
TGTGCCAGCAGCGTAGAAGGGGACACTGAAGCTTTCTTT CASSVEGDTEAFF . . TRBJ1-1 TRBV9
TGTGCCAGCAGTTACTCGAGGGGGGCGTTCTACGAGCAGTACTTC CASSYSRGAFYEQYF . . TRBJ2-7 TRBV6-5
TGTGCCAGCAGCCGCGGGGGTTCGGGTACGCAGTATTTT CASSRGGSGTQYF . TRBD2 TRBJ2-3 TRBV7-3
TGTGCCAGCAGTTTCATGGGGTCCAGCGCTGAAGCTTTCTTT CASSFMGSSAEAFF . . TRBJ1-1 TRBV27
TGTGCCAGCACCTCCGGGACAGGGGCTCGGGATACGCAGTATTTT CASTSGTGARDTQYF . TRBD1 TRBJ2-3 TRBV5-4
TGTGCCAGCAGCTACCGCGGGGGGAGCGGGGAGACCCAGTACTTC CASSYRGGSGETQYF . TRBD2 TRBJ2-5 TRBV11-2
TGTGCCAGTAGACGCACAGGAGGCGACTATGGCTACACCTTC CASRRTGGDYGYTF . . TRBJ1-2 TRBV19
TGTGCCAGCACCTACGGGCCATATGGCTACACCTTC CASTYGPYGYTF . . TRBJ1-2 TRBV19
TGTGCCAGCTCAGAGCGGGCCAATAAAGGAGAGACCCAGTACTTC CASSERANKGETQYF few . TRBJ2-5 TRBV18
TGTGCCAGCAGCCAGACAGGGGCCCGGCCACCCCTCCACTTT CASSQTGARPPLHF . TRBD1 TRBJ1-6 TRBV28
TGTGCCAGCAGCCCGACAGGGTTTAATTCACCCCTCCACTTT CASSPTGFNSPLHF . TRBD1 TRBJ1-6 TRBV7-2
TGTGCCACCAGCAGAGCGGTAGACTATGGCTACACCTTC CATSRAVDYGYTF . . TRBJ1-2 TRBV15
TGTGCCAGCAGCGCTGGACAGAGCCCTCACTATGGCTACACCTTC CASSAGQSPHYGYTF . . TRBJ1-2 TRBV7-9
TGTGCCAGCAGCTTAGCAGGGCAGAGCTATGGCTACACCTTC CASSLAGQSYGYTF . . TRBJ1-2 TRBV7-2
TGTGCCAGCAGGACTAGCGGGGTGGTCGGGGAGCTGTTTTTT CASRTSGVVGELFF . TRBD2 TRBJ2-2 TRBV7-9
TGTGCCTGGAGAGGACAGGGTTTCAATCAGCCCCAGCATTTT CAWRGQGFNQPQHF . TRBD1 TRBJ1-5 TRBV30
TGTGCCAGCAGCTCTCAAACAGGGGTCGAGCAGTACTTC CASSSQTGVEQYF . TRBD1 TRBJ2-7 TRBV7-2
TGTGCCAGTAGTAATATGGCGGCCGGGACGAGTTATGGCTACACCTTC CASSNMAAGTSYGYTF . . TRBJ1-2 TRBV19
TGTGCCACCAGCAGATCCCGGGACACACTCGGCTACACCTTC CATSRSRDTLGYTF . . TRBJ1-2 TRBV15
TGTGCCAGCTCCCGGAACCCGGGACCGGGCACTGAAGCTTTCTTT CASSRNPGPGTEAFF . . TRBJ1-1 TRBV6-5
TGTGCCAGCAGCTTAGCCAGGGCAAATAAACGGCACAACAATGAGCAGTTCTTC CASSLARANKRHNNEQFF . . TRBJ2-1 TRBV7-8
TGTGCCAGTAGTATCGGACTTATCTACAATGAGCAGTTCTTC CASSIGLIYNEQFF . . TRBJ2-1 TRBV19
TGTGCCAGCTCCCCAAGCAAGAATAATTCACCCCTCCACTTT CASSPSKNNSPLHF . . TRBJ1-6 TRBV18
TGTGCCAGCAGCCCTCGGAGATCGGACAGGGGTTCATCGAACACTGAAGCTTTCTTT CASSPRRSDRGSSNTEAFF . TRBD1 TRBJ1-1 TRBV13
TGTGCCAGCAGTTTATCGGGAGGGTCTCACCAGCCCCAGCATTTT CASSLSGGSHQPQHF . . TRBJ1-5 TRBV27
TGTGCTAGTGGTTTGGTACCCCAGCAGGTCGGGAACTATGGCTACACCTTC CASGLVPQQVGNYGYTF . . TRBJ1-2 TRBV12-5
TGTGCCAGCAGCTTGGGGACAGGGGTATGGGCTCTGAATGGCTACACCTTC CASSLGTGVWALNGYTF . TRBD1 TRBJ1-2 TRBV5-5
TGTGCCAGCAGTGAATCGGGAATTGGCTACACCTTC CASSESGIGYTF once . TRBJ1-2 TRBV6-1
TGTGCCAGCACGCGGGGGGCAGGCACAGATACGCAGTATTTT CASTRGAGTDTQYF . TRBD2 TRBJ2-3 TRBV6-5
TGCGCCAGCAGCCACCGTCTAGCGGGGGGAATAGATACGCAGTATTTT CASSHRLAGGIDTQYF . TRBD2 TRBJ2-3 TRBV4-1
TGCGGGGGGGGTCTCTCCTACAATGAGCAGTTCTTC CGGGLSYNEQFF . TRBD2 TRBJ2-1 TRBV23-1
TGTGCCAGCACCCTGGGGCAATTCGATGGCTACACCTTC CASTLGQFDGYTF . . TRBJ1-2 TRBV5-5
TGTGCCAGCAGTTTGGGACGACAGGGAAGGAGTGGTAACACTGAAGCTTTCTTT CASSLGRQGRSGNTEAFF . TRBD1 TRBJ1-1 TRBV27
TGCGCCAGCAGCCAAGGGGTCCTACATTTAGATTCACCCCTCCACTTT CASSQGVLHLDSPLHF . . TRBJ1-6 TRBV4-3
TGTGCCAGCAGTCTTGAGAGGGAGCCCTCCTACGAGCAGTACTTC CASSLEREPSYEQYF . . TRBJ2-7 TRBV2
TGTGCCAGCAGTTACTCGATGGTCCGGGAGACCCAGTACTTC CASSYSMVRETQYF . . TRBJ2-5 TRBV6-2/TRBV6-3
TGTGCCAGAAGCTTGGGGGGGTCAGGGACTCAGCCCCAGCATTTT CARSLGGSGTQPQHF . . TRBJ1-5 TRBV5-3
TGTGCCAGCAAGCTAGCGGGGGAGACAGATACGCAGTATTTT CASKLAGETDTQYF few TRBD2 TRBJ2-3 TRBV6-4
TGTGCCAGCTCACCGAGCGAATCCGGGACAGTTAATGAAGCTTTCTTT CASSPSESGTVNEAFF . TRBD1 TRBJ1-1 TRBV18